This T cell receptor beta chain was identified during a study of cytomegalovirus exposure and HLA in healthy donors. To note about this clone: The antigen remains undetermined.

This CDR3 region has 13 residues. V dropped 4 bases and J dropped 6 bases, with 10 bases sitting between them. In germline, CDR1 is MNHEY, CDR2 SMNVEV (reference sequence). Measured with immunoSEQ multiplex PCR; TCRdb has only the in-frame clones, and not every one. The sample lists 300,000 to 400,000 clones, around 86% occurring once. Findings and limits, study-wide: The authors enumerated 150 to 200 TCR beta chains as linked to cytomegalovirus. A classifier reportedly called cytomegalovirus status with high sensitivity and specificity. Subsequent analysis of the approximately 110 validation repertoires found a tendency for first-cohort TCR clusters to co-occur.

The sequenced material came from PBMCs. The chain is built from TRBV27 and TRBJ1-5, with D perhaps matching TRBD1 (5 bases). This TCR came from a young woman in good health and CMV-seronegative. As DNA, the CDR3 is TGTGCCAGCAGTTGGAATAGGGGTCAGCCCCAGCATTTT. As protein: CASSWNRGQPQHF.